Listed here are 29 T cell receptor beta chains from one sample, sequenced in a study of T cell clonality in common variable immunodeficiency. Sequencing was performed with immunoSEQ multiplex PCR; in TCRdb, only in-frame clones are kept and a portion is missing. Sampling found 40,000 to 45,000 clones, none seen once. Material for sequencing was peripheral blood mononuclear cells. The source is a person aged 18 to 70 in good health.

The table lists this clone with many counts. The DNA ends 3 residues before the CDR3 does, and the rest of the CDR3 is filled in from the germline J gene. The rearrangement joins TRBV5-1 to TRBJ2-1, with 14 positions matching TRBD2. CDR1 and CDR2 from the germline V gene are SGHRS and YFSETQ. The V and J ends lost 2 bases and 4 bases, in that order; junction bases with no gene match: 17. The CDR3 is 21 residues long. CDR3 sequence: CASSFGLGTSGRGGSYNEQFF. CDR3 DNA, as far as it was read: TGCGCCAGCAGCTTTGGCCTCGGGACTAGCGGGAGAGGAGGTTCATACAATGAG.

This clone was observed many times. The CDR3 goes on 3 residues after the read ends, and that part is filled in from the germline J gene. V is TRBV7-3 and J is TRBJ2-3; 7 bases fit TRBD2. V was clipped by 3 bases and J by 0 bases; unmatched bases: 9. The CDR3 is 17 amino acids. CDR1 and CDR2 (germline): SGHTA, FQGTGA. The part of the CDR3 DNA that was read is TGTGCCAGCAGCTTCGGGCTAGCGGAAACCAGCACAGATACG. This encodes CASSFGLAETSTDT. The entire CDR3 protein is CASSFGLAETSTDTQYF.

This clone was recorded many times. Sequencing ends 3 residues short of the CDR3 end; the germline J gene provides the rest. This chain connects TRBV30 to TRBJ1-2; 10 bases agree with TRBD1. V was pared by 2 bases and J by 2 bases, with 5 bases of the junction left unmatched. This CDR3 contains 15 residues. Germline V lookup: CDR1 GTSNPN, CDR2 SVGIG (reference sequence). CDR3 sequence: CAWSTRQGANYGYTF. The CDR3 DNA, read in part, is TGTGCCTGGAGTACGAGACAGGGGGCGAACTATGGC.

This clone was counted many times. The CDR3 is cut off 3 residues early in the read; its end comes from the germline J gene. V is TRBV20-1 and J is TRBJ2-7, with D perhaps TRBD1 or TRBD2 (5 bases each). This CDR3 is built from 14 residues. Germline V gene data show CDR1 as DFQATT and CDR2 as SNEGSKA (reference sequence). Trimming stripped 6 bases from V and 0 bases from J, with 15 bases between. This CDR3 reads CSAVWGGGSYEQYF. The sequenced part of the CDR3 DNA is TGCAGTGCCGTGTGGGGCGGAGGCTCCTACGAG.

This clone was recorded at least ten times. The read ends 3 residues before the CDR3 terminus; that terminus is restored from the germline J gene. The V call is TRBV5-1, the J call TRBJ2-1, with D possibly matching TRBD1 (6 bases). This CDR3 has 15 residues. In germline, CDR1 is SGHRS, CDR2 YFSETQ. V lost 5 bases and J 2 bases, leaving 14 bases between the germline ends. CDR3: CASSPSGTPYNEQFF. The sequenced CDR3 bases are TGCGCCAGCAGTCCGTCCGGGACACCCTACAATGAG.

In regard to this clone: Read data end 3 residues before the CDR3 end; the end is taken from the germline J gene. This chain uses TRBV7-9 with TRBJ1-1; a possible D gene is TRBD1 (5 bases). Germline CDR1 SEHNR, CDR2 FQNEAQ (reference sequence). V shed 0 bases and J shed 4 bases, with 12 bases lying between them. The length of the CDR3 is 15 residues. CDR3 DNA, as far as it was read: TGTGCCAGCAGCTTAGCGGCAGGGCAGGGCACTGAA. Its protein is CASSLAAGQGTE. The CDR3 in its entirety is CASSLAAGQGTEAFF.

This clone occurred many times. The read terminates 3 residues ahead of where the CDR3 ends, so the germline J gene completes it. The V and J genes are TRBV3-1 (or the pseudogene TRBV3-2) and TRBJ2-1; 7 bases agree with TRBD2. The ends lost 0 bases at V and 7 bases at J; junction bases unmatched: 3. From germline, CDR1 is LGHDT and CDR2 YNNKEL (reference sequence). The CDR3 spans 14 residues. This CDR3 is CASSQEAGRNEQFF. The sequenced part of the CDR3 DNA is TGTGCCAGCAGCCAAGAAGCGGGGAGAAATGAG.

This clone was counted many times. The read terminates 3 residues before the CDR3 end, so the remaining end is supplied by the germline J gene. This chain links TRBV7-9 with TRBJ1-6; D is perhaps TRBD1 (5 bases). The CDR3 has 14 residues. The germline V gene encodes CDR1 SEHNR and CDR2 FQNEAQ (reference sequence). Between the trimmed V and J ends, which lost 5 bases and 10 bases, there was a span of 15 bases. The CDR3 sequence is CASSQEQGGSPLHF. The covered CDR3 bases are TGTGCCAGCAGCCAGGAGCAGGGCGGATCACCC. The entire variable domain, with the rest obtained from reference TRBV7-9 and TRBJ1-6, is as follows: DTGVSQNPRHKITKRGQNVTFRCDPISEHNRLYWYRQTLGQGPEFLTYFQNEAQLEKSRLLSDRFSAERPKGSFSTLEIQRTEQGDSAMYLCASSQEQGGSPLHFGNGTRLTVT.

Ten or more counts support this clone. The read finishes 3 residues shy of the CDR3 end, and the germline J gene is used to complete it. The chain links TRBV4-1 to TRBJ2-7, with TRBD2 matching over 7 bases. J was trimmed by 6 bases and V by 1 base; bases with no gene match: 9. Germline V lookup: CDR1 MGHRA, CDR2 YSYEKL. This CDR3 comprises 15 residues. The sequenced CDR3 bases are TGCGCCAGCAGCCAAGGCGGGAGCCTCTCCGCCGAG. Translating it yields CASSQGGSLSAE. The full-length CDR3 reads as CASSQGGSLSAEQYF.

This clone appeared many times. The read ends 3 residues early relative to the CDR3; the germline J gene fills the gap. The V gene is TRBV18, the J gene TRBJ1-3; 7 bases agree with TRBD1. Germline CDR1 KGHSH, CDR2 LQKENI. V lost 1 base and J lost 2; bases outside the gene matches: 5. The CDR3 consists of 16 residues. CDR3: CASSPQEGATGNTIYF. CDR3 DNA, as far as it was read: TGTGCCAGCTCACCACAAGAGGGGGCTACTGGAAACACC. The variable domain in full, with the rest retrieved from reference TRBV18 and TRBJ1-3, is NAGVMQNPRHLVRRRGQEARLRCSPMKGHSHVYWYRQLPEEGLKFMVYLQKENIIDESGMPKERFSAEFPKEGPSILRIQQVVRGDSAAYFCASSPQEGATGNTIYFGEGSWLTVV.

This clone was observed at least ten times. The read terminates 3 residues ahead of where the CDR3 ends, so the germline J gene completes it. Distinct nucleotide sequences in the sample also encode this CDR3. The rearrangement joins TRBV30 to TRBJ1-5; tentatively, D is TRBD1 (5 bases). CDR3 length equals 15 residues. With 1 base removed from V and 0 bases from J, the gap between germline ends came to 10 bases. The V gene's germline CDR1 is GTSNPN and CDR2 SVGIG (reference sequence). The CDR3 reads CAWSGTSLSNQPQHF. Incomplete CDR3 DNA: TGTGCCTGGAGTGGGACATCACTTAGCAATCAGCCC.

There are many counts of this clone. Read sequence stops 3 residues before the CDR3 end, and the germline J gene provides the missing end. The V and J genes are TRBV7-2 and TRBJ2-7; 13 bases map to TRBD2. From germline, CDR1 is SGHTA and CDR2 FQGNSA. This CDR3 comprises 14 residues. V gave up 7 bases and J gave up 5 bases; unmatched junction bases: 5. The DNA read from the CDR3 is TGTGCCAGCACCATACTAGCGGGAGGGAACGAG. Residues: CASTILAGGNE. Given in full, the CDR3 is CASTILAGGNEQYF. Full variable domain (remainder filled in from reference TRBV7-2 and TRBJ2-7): GAGVSQSPSNKVTEKGKDVELRCDPISGHTALYWYRQSLGQGLEFLIYFQGNSAPDKSGLPSDRFSAERTGGSVSTLTIQRTQQEDSAVYLCASTILAGGNEQYFGPGTRLTVT.

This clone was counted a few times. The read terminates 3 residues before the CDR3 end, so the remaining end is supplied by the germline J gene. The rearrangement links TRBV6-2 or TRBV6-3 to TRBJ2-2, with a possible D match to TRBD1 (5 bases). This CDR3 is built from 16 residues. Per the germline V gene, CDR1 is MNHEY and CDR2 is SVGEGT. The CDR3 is CASSYVGPAGANVLFF. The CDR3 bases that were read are TGTGCCAGCAGTTACGTCGGGCCAGCTGGGGCCAACGTG.

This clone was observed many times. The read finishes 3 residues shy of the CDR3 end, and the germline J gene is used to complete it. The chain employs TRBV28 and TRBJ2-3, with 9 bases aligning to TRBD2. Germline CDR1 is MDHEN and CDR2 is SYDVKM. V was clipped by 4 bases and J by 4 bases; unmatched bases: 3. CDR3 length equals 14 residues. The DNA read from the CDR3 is TGTGCCAGCAGTTCTAGCGGGACATCAGATACG. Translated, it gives CASSSSGTSDT. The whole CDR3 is CASSSSGTSDTQYF. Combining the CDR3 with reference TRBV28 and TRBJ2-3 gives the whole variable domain DVKVTQSSRYLVKRTGEKVFLECVQDMDHENMFWYRQDPGLGLRLIYFSYDVKMKEKGDIPEGYSVSREKKERFSLILESASTNQTSMYLCASSSSGTSDTQYFGPGTRLTVL.

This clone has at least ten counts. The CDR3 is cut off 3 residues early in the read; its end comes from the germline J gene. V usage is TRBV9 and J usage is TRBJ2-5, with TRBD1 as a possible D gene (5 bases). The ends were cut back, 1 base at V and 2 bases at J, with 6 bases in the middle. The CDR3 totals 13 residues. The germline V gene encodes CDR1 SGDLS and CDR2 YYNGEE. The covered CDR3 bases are TGTGCCAGCAGCGTATCAGGGCAAGAGACC. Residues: CASSVSGQET. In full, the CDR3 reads CASSVSGQETQYF.

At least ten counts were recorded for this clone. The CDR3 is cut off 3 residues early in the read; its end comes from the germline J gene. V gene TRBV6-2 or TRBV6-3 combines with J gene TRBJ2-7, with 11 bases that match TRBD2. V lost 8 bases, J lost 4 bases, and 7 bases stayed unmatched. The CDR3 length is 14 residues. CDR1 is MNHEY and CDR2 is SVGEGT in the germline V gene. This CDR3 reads CASGGTSGLYEQYF. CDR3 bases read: TGTGCCAGCGGGGGGACTAGCGGACTTTACGAG.

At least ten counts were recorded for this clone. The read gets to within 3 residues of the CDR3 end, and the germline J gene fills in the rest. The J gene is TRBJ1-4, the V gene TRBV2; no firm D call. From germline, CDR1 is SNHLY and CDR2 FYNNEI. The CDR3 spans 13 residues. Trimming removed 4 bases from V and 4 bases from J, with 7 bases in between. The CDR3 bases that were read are TGTGCCAGCAGTGGTCTTTATAATGAAAAA. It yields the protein CASSGLYNEK. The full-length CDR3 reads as CASSGLYNEKLFF.

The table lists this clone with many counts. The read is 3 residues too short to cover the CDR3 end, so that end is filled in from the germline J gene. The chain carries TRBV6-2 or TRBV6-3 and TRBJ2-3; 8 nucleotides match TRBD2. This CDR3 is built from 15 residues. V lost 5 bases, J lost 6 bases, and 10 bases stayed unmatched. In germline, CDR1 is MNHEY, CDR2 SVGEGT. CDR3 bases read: TGTGCCAGCAGTGGCTTCGCGGGAGGAGCCGATACG. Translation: CASSGFAGGADT. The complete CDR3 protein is CASSGFAGGADTQYF.

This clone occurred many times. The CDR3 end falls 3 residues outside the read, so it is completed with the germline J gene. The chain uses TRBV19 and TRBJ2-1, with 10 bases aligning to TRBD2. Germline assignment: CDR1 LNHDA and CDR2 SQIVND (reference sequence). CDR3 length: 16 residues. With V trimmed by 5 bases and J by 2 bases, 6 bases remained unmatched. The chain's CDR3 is CASSPDSGRPYNEQFF. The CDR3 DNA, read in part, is TGTGCCAGTAGTCCGGATAGCGGGAGGCCCTACAATGAG.

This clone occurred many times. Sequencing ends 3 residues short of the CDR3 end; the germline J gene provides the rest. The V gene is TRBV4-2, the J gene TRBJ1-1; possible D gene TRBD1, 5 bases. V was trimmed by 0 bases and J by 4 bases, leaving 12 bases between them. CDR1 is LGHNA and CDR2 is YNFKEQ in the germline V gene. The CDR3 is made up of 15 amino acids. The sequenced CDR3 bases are TGTGCCAGCAGCCAAGAGGGTAGGGGTTTCACTGAA. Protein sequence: CASSQEGRGFTE. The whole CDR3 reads CASSQEGRGFTEAFF.

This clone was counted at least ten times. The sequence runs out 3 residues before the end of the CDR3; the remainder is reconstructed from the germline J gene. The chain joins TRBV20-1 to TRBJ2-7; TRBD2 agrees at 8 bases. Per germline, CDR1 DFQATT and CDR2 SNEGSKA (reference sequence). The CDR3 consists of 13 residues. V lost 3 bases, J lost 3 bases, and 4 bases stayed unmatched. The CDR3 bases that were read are TGCAGTGCTAGGGTAGCGGGAAACTACGAG. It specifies CSARVAGNYE. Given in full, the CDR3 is CSARVAGNYEQYF.

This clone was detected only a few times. Partial CDR3 DNA: TGTGCCAGCAGTAAAACGACACAGTACGAC. Residues: CASSKTTQYD. The entire CDR3 protein is CASSKTTQYDYTF. The chain has TRBV2 and TRBJ1-2; D remains ambiguous. The read terminates 3 residues ahead of where the CDR3 ends, so the germline J gene completes it. The CDR3 is made up of 13 amino acids. Germline V lookup: CDR1 SNHLY, CDR2 FYNNEI.

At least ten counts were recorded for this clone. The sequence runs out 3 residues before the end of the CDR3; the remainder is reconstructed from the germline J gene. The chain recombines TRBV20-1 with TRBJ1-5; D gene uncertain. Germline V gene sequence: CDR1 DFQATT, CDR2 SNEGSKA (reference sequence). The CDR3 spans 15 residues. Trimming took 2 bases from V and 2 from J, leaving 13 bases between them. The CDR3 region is CSARRRSTGNQPQHF. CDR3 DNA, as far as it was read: TGCAGTGCTAGAAGGAGGAGTACAGGCAATCAGCCC.

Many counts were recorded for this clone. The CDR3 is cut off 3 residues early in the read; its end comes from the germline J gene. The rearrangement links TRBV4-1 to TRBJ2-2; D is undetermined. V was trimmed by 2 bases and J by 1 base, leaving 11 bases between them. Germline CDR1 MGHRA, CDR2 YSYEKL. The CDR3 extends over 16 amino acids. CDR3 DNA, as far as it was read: TGCGCCAGCAGCCAACCTGACTTGATGAACACCGGGGAG. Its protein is CASSQPDLMNTGE. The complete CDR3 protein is CASSQPDLMNTGELFF.

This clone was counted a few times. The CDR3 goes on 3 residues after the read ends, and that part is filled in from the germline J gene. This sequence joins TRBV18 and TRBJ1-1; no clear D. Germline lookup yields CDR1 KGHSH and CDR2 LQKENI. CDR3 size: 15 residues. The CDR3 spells CASSPLDTFGYGAFF. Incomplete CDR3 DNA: TGTGCCAGCTCACCACTCGACACGTTCGGCTATGGC.

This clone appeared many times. The CDR3 bases that were read are TGTGCCAGCAGTGAGAAGGGCCTAAGCTCCTACAATGAG. The encoded protein is CASSEKGLSSYNE. The entire CDR3 sequence reads CASSEKGLSSYNEQFF. The chain couples TRBV6-4 to TRBJ2-1; D uncertain. The CDR3 extends 3 residues past the end of the read, so its final part is completed from the germline J gene. CDR1 and CDR2 (germline): MRHNA, SNTAGT. The CDR3 loop spans 16 amino acids. Deletions cut 3 bases from V and 0 bases from J, with 12 bases between.

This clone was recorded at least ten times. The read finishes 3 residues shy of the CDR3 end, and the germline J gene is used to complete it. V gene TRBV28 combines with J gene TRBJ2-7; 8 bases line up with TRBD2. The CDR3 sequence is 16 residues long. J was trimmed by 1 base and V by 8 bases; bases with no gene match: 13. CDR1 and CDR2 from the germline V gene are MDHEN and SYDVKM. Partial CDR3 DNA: TGTGCCAGCCGACCACACCGGGGGGGGAGTTCCTACGAG. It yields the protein CASRPHRGGSSYE. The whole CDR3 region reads CASRPHRGGSSYEQYF.

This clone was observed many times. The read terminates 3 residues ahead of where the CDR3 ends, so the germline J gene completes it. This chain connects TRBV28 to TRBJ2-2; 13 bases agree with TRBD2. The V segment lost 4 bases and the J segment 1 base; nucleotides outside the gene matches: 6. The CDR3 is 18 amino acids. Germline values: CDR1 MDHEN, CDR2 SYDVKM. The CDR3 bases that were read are TGTGCCAGCAGTTCTAGGGGACTAGCGGGATTGAACACCGGGGAG. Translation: CASSSRGLAGLNTGE. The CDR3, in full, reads CASSSRGLAGLNTGELFF.

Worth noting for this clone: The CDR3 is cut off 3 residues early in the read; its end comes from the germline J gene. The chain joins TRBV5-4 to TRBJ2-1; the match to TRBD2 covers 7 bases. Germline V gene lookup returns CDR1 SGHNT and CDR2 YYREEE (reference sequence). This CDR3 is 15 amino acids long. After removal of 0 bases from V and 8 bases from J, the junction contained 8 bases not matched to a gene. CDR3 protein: CASSLAGGGPDEQFF. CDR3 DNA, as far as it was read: TGTGCCAGCAGCTTGGCCGGGGGAGGGCCAGATGAG.